This T cell receptor beta chain is from a study of T cell clonality in common variable immunodeficiency. The germline gives CDR1 MRHNA, CDR2 SNTAGT. With 0 bases clipped from V and 4 bases from J, the junction kept 1 base outside the gene matches. The CDR3 runs 15 residues. The table lists this clone with a few counts. Its antigen is currently unknown. The read ends 3 residues early relative to the CDR3; the germline J gene fills the gap. This specimen includes other DNA sequences encoding the same CDR3. Only in-frame clones appear in the TCRdb table, and some are missing; sequencing was by immunoSEQ multiplex PCR. This sample has 25,000 to 30,000 clones, each found more than once. Study-wide results and caveats: Compared with healthy controls, CVID subjects showed increased TCRbeta clonality, mostly in about a third. Reportedly, TCR beta sequences from common variable immunodeficiency showed fewer deletions and N-nucleotide insertions. What drives increased CVID clonality needs T cell subpopulation sequencing.

Input material: peripheral blood mononuclear cells. The chain has TRBV6-4 and TRBJ2-1; 9 nucleotides match TRBD2. The sequence was obtained from a human donor with common variable immunodeficiency. Partial CDR3 DNA: TGTGCCAGCAGTGACTCAGCGGGGGGATACAATGAG. Its protein is CASSDSAGGYNE. The full CDR3 protein is CASSDSAGGYNEQFF.